These 4 T cell receptor beta chains originate from one sample sequenced in a study of T-cell reconstitution after alpha-beta-depleted transplantation in children listed by TCRdb under 2016. Taken with the paper, the label for treatment or condition translates to: allogeneic hematopoietic cell transplantation with graft depleted of TCRalphabeta T cells and CD19 B cells. Library method: PCR. TCRdb lists the instrument as Illumina HiSeq 2500. TCR libraries were prepared with molecular barcoding, using unique molecular identifiers to normalize TCRbeta repertoire quantification. TCRdb itself trimmed the public reads at Q25 with fastp, ran MiXCR and retained productive beta chains. CDR3 protein duplicates are merged, each entry listing the most common genes and DNA. The sample includes approximately 490,000 distinct CDR3 sequences, with about 11% observed a single time. The ten largest clones represent 2% of the sample.

The material sequenced was PBMCs, taken before TCRalphabeta/CD19-depleted stem cell transplant. The receptors stem from a child aged 2-15 years with inherited bone marrow failure, due to receive a stem cell transplant.

The chain is built from TRBV11-2 and TRBJ2-7; weak D call: TRBD2 (6 bases). In germline, CDR1 is SGHAT, CDR2 FQNNGV. Trimming cost V 6 bases and J 5 bases, with 14 bases left between them. The CDR3 loop spans 13 amino acids. For the CDR3, the DNA is TGTGCCAGCAGTCGCCCCCCTAGCGACGAGCAGTACTTC. Protein: CASSRPPSDEQYF.

Here the CDR3 DNA reads TGTGCCAGCACCATAGCGGGAGGGCCCCCAGATACGCAGTATTTT. As protein: CASTIAGGPPDTQYF. The V call is TRBV27, the J call TRBJ2-3, with 11 nucleotides matching TRBD2. From germline, CDR1 is MNHEY and CDR2 SMNVEV (reference sequence). The CDR3 covers 15 residues. J lost 4 bases, V lost 7 bases, and 7 bases had no gene match.

The rearrangement uses TRBV11-2 and TRBJ2-2, with D possibly being TRBD1 or TRBD2 (5 bases each). The V end lost 10 bases, the J end lost 6 bases, and 18 bases lay between the germline ends. The CDR3 is 14 amino acids. CDR1 and CDR2 (germline): SGHAT, FQNNGV. CDR3 region: CAILKPGGSGELFF. As DNA, the CDR3 is TGTGCCATCTTAAAACCTGGGGGTTCCGGGGAGCTGTTTTTT.

This clonotype was recorded a few times. The chain recombines TRBV20-1 with TRBJ2-7, with TRBD2 matching over 7 bases. Germline V lookup: CDR1 DFQATT, CDR2 SNEGSKA (reference sequence). The CDR3 is 15 residues long. Trimming at V came to 6 bases and at J to 0 bases, leaving 11 bases not matched to a gene. CDR3 amino acids: CSAPPLTSPSYEQYF. The DNA of the CDR3 is TGCAGTGCCCCCCCCCTGACTAGCCCCTCCTACGAGCAGTACTTC.